The 16 T cell receptor beta chains in this list originate from one sample, sequenced in a study of blood T cell repertoires in COVID-19. Using immunoSEQ multiplex PCR, the repertoire was profiled, and TCRdb retains in-frame clones only, with some absent. The sample includes 70,000 or so clones, 75% to 85% of them seen just once. Sequencing was performed on peripheral blood. These receptors were collected from a human donor in a cohort sampled during active COVID-19.

The count of this clone is one. This chain joins TRBV5-1 and TRBJ2-7, with 9 positions matching TRBD2. This CDR3 has 19 residues. V lost 0 bases, J lost 5 bases, and 18 bases stayed unmatched. Germline loops: CDR1 SGHRS, CDR2 YFSETQ. DNA of the CDR3: TGCGCCAGCAGCTTGGGGACCCCCACTTGGGCGGGAGGGCCTGACGAGCAGTACTTC. It translates to CASSLGTPTWAGGPDEQYF. Filled out from reference TRBV5-1 and TRBJ2-7, the complete variable domain reads KAGVTQTPRYLIKTRGQQVTLSCSPISGHRSVSWYQQTPGQGLQFLFEYFSETQRNKGNFPGRFSGRQFSNSRSEMNVSTLELGDSALYLCASSLGTPTWAGGPDEQYFGPGTRLTVT.

CDR3 protein: CARDREGGTGELFF. In nucleotides, the CDR3 is TGCGCCAGGGACAGGGAGGGTGGCACCGGGGAGCTGTTTTTT. The chain links TRBV5-1 to TRBJ2-2, with D possibly matching TRBD1 (8 bases). Germline V lookup: CDR1 SGHRS, CDR2 YFSETQ. The CDR3 contains 14 residues. V was pared by 8 bases and J by 4 bases, with 15 bases between.

This clone has just a few counts. The chain couples TRBV28 to TRBJ1-2, with D tentatively TRBD1 (6 bases). The length of the CDR3 is 13 residues. Per the germline V gene, CDR1 is MDHEN and CDR2 is SYDVKM. The V gene lost 4 bases and the J gene lost 7 bases, with 13 bases spanning the gap. The CDR3 here is CASSSDRISGYTF. In DNA, the CDR3 is TGTGCCAGCAGTTCCGACAGGATTAGTGGCTACACCTTC.

V usage is TRBV15 and J usage is TRBJ1-1; D not resolved. This CDR3 comprises 14 residues. Germline loops: CDR1 LNHNV, CDR2 YYDKDF (reference sequence). Trimming removed 3 bases from V and 6 bases from J, with 14 bases in between. The CDR3 region is CATSSLGGSSEAFF. In DNA, the CDR3 is TGTGCCACCAGCAGCCTTGGCGGGAGCTCTGAAGCTTTCTTT.

The chain has TRBV7-8 and TRBJ2-7; D may be TRBD2 (6 bases). Germline V CDR1 and CDR2: SGHVS, FQNEAQ. V lost 0 bases and J lost 2, with 17 bases in between. The CDR3 runs to 17 residues. The CDR3 loop reads CASSLALAPGVTYEQYF. CDR3 nucleotides: TGTGCCAGCAGCTTAGCCCTCGCTCCGGGAGTAACCTACGAGCAGTACTTC.

This clone was seen just once. The genes are TRBV5-1 and TRBJ2-1, with TRBD2 as a possible D gene (6 bases). Germline lookup yields CDR1 SGHRS and CDR2 YFSETQ. The V end was cut by 1 base, the J end by 3 bases, with 8 bases between. This CDR3 is 14 amino acids long. The CDR3 DNA reads as TGCGCCAGCAGCTTGCTTAGCGGCTACAATGAGCAGTTCTTC. This codes for CASSLLSGYNEQFF.

CDR3 amino acids: CASRATGDAVYEQYF. As DNA, the CDR3 is TGTGCCAGCCGTGCGACAGGCGATGCTGTCTACGAGCAGTACTTC. The chain joins TRBV19 to TRBJ2-7; D perhaps matches TRBD1 (6 bases). CDR1 is LNHDA and CDR2 is SQIVND in the germline V gene (reference sequence). Trimming removed 9 bases at V and 3 bases at J, with 21 bases between. The CDR3 runs to 15 residues. Together with reference TRBV19 and TRBJ2-7, the CDR3 gives the full variable domain: DGGITQSPKYLFRKEGQNVTLSCEQNLNHDAMYWYRQDPGQGLRLIYYSQIVNDFQKGDIAEGYSVSREKKESFPLTVTSAQKNPTAFYLCASRATGDAVYEQYFGPGTRLTVT.

This clone was seen a few times. This chain uses TRBV11-3 with TRBJ2-1, with 12 positions matching TRBD2. The CDR3 extends over 15 amino acids. V lost 1 base, J lost 8 bases, and 3 bases stayed unmatched. Germline V gene lookup returns CDR1 SGHNT and CDR2 YENEEA. The DNA of the CDR3 is TGTGCCAGCAGCTTAGGGCTAGCGGGAGGGTATGAGCAGTTCTTC. The encoded protein is CASSLGLAGGYEQFF.

The chain uses TRBV28 and TRBJ2-7; D possibly corresponds to TRBD1 (6 bases). Deletions cut 4 bases from V and 2 bases from J, with 12 bases between. The CDR3 spans 14 residues. Germline lookup yields CDR1 MDHEN and CDR2 SYDVKM. CDR3 coding DNA: TGTGCCAGCAGTTGGACAGTACCCCCCTACGAGCAGTACTTC. As protein: CASSWTVPPYEQYF. Combining the CDR3 with reference TRBV28 and TRBJ2-7 gives the whole variable domain DVKVTQSSRYLVKRTGEKVFLECVQDMDHENMFWYRQDPGLGLRLIYFSYDVKMKEKGDIPEGYSVSREKKERFSLILESASTNQTSMYLCASSWTVPPYEQYFGPGTRLTVT.

This clone was recorded only once. V usage is TRBV11-2 and J usage is TRBJ1-1; 7 nucleotides match TRBD1. This CDR3 contains 15 residues. The trim removed 2 bases at V and 5 bases at J, leaving 8 bases unmatched. The germline V gene has CDR1 SGHAT and CDR2 FQNNGV. The CDR3 reads CASSLRQGRETEAFF. The CDR3 DNA sequence: TGTGCCAGCAGCTTAAGACAGGGACGAGAGACTGAAGCTTTCTTT.

The chain employs TRBV5-4 and TRBJ2-7; 8 bases fit TRBD1. The CDR3 is made up of 14 amino acids. V lost 0 bases to trimming and J lost 5 bases; unmatched junction nucleotides: 4. CDR1 and CDR2 (germline): SGHNT, YYREEE (reference sequence). In DNA, the CDR3 is TGTGCCAGCAGCTTGGTAGGACAGGGCCACGAGCAGTACTTC. Translating it yields CASSLVGQGHEQYF.

V usage is TRBV2 and J usage is TRBJ2-7; D may be TRBD2 (7 bases). The CDR3 extends over 14 amino acids. Germline V gene lookup returns CDR1 SNHLY and CDR2 FYNNEI. V was cut by 4 bases and J by 4 bases, with 14 bases left in between. The CDR3 DNA follows: TGTGCCAGCAGTGGGGCAGGGGAGGGGTACGAGCAGTACTTC. Translating gives CASSGAGEGYEQYF. Full variable domain (outside the CDR3, taken from reference TRBV2 and TRBJ2-7): EPEVTQTPSHQVTQMGQEVILRCVPISNHLYFYWYRQILGQKVEFLVSFYNNEISEKSEIFDDQFSVERPDGSNFTLKIRSTKLEDSAMYFCASSGAGEGYEQYFGPGTRLTVT.

This clone was observed a handful of times. The chain's CDR3 is CACPREVDTDTQYF. CDR3 sequence (DNA): TGTGCCTGTCCCCGGGAGGTTGACACAGATACGCAGTATTTT. The J gene is TRBJ2-3, the V gene TRBV30, with 7 bases lining up with TRBD2. Germline V gives CDR1 GTSNPN, CDR2 SVGIG (reference sequence). The CDR3 covers 14 residues. Unmatched junction bases numbered 8, after V lost 6 bases and J lost 2 bases.

This chain uses TRBV13 with TRBJ2-4; 12 bases map to TRBD2. Germline CDR1 and CDR2: PRHDT and FYEKMQ (reference sequence). The V segment lost 5 bases and the J segment 8 bases; nucleotides outside the gene matches: 16. The CDR3 has 18 residues. The CDR3 DNA reads as TGTGCCAGCAGCCTACACCCCGCTAGCGGGAGGGCATGGGACATTCAGTACTTC. The encoded protein is CASSLHPASGRAWDIQYF.

This clone has just one count. The chain has TRBV5-8 and TRBJ1-1; D is possibly TRBD1 (5 bases). Deletions cut 3 bases from V and 7 bases from J, with 10 bases between. Per the germline V gene, CDR1 is SGHTS and CDR2 is YDEGEE. The CDR3 has 12 amino acids. The CDR3 bases are TGTGCCAGCAGCTGGAGAACAGGTGAAGCTTTCTTT. Translating gives CASSWRTGEAFF.

This rearrangement joins TRBV15 to TRBJ1-2; 7 bases match TRBD1. With V trimmed by 4 bases and J by 4 bases, 6 bases remained unmatched. The CDR3 runs to 14 residues. Germline assignment: CDR1 LNHNV and CDR2 YYDKDF (reference sequence). DNA for the CDR3: TGTGCCACCAGCAAAGGGGGCGTCACCTATGGCTACACCTTC. Encoded protein: CATSKGGVTYGYTF. The full variable domain, in which reference TRBV15 and TRBJ1-2 provide the parts outside the CDR3, is DAMVIQNPRYQVTQFGKPVTLSCSQTLNHNVMYWYQQKSSQAPKLLFHYYDKDFNNEADTPDNFQSRRPNTSFCFLDIRSPGLGDTAMYLCATSKGGVTYGYTFGSGTRLTVV.